This T cell receptor (beta chain) comes out of a study of T cells after yellow fever vaccination. Study-wide findings and caveats: A minor fraction of clonotypes spanned both CD4 and CD8 compartments. A weaker secondary response peaked on day 5, the primary on day 15.

One entry per CDR3 protein results from TCRdb running MiXCR on the 5' RACE reads. This sample has about 340,000 distinct CDR3 sequences, with roughly 9.4% found just once. The CDR3 totals 18 residues. V lost 2 bases and J 6 bases, leaving 20 bases between the germline ends. Germline V lookup: CDR1 MNHEY, CDR2 SMNVEV (reference sequence). This clonotype was seen more than once but under ten times. Its specificity is unknown. The V and J genes are TRBV27 and TRBJ1-6, with no clear D. The sequence derives from a man aged 18 to 30 who received the YFV17D yellow fever vaccine. The source was PBMCs, collected on the day of the first yellow fever vaccination. CDR3 sequence (DNA): TGTGCCAGCAGTTTAGTGGTTCTGGCCTACGGACCTAATTCACCCCTCCACTTT. As protein: CASSLVVLAYGPNSPLHF.